This TCR beta chain was profiled in a study of T cell responses to AZD1222 COVID-19 vaccine. Study findings and constraints: Close to half of all spike-specific TCRs reportedly target regions of the variants that are unmutated. The repertoires were collected only after the peak T cell response. Only 5 or 6 people who got AZD1222 tested seropositive at baseline. The breadth and depth of Spike-specific TCRs increased once two AZD1222 doses had been given.

The germline V and J ends were trimmed by 6 bases and 3 bases, with 12 bases remaining between them. This CDR3 has 13 amino acids. CDR1 MNHEY and CDR2 SVGAGI come from the germline V gene. Concerning this clone itself: Its antigen is as yet unknown.

Assay: immunoSEQ multiplex PCR; the TCRdb copy retains only in-frame clones and omits some. Of approximately 150,000 clones in the sample, around 94% were seen once. The source was peripheral blood, collected on day 0 of AZD1222 vaccination. The gene calls are TRBV6-5 and TRBJ2-7; D might be TRBD2 (5 bases). This receptor was taken from an adult in good health. The DNA for the CDR3 is TGTGCCAGCAGAGGGAGCGGAGACTACGAGCAGTACGTC. The encoded protein is CASRGSGDYEQYV.